The 14 T cell receptor beta chains below were found in one sample sequenced in a study of immune evolution from preneoplasia to lung adenocarcinoma. Clones were read by immunoSEQ multiplex PCR, and TCRdb kept only the in-frame ones, dropping some. The table has just over 6,000 clones, approximately 80% seen once; the top ten hold 6.3%. The source material was FFPE minimally invasive lung adenocarcinoma tissue. These receptors originate from a person aged 50 or older with lung adenocarcinoma.

This clone was recorded only once. The gene calls are TRBV18 and TRBJ1-4, with 9 bases lining up with TRBD1. The CDR3 is 15 residues long. The J segment lost 5 bases and the V segment lost 2 bases, leaving 3 bases of the junction unmatched. CDR1 KGHSH and CDR2 LQKENI come from the germline V gene. DNA of the CDR3: TGTGCCAGCTCACCAGGACAGGGGTCAAATGAAAAACTGTTTTTT. Its protein is CASSPGQGSNEKLFF.

This clone showed up just once. The rearrangement links TRBV5-6 to TRBJ1-5; 7 bases match TRBD1. The CDR3 has 14 residues. V lost 0 bases to trimming and J lost 4 bases; unmatched junction nucleotides: 1. Germline CDR1 is SGHDT and CDR2 is YYEEEE. The CDR3 coding sequence is TGTGCCAGCAGCTTGGGGGACAGAAATCAGCCCCAGCATTTT. As protein: CASSLGDRNQPQHF.

V is TRBV5-1 and J is TRBJ1-6; D perhaps matches TRBD1 (6 bases). The CDR3 runs to 14 residues. V lost 0 bases and J lost 6, with 7 bases in between. CDR1 and CDR2 from the germline V gene are SGHRS and YFSETQ. CDR3 bases: TGCGCCAGCAGCTTGGGGGGGGCTAATTCACCCCTCCACTTT. Amino acids: CASSLGGANSPLHF. The full variable domain, in which reference TRBV5-1 and TRBJ1-6 provide the parts outside the CDR3, is KAGVTQTPRYLIKTRGQQVTLSCSPISGHRSVSWYQQTPGQGLQFLFEYFSETQRNKGNFPGRFSGRQFSNSRSEMNVSTLELGDSALYLCASSLGGANSPLHFGNGTRLTVT.

The chain carries TRBV28 and TRBJ2-7; a weak D match, TRBD1 (7 bases). CDR1 MDHEN and CDR2 SYDVKM come from the germline V gene. The CDR3 runs to 13 residues. Deletions cut 7 bases from V and 6 bases from J, with 16 bases between. The DNA for the CDR3 is TGTGCCAGCACCCAACAGGGGCGGGGCGAGCAGTACTTC. Its protein is CASTQQGRGEQYF.

This chain connects TRBV5-8 to TRBJ2-1, with D perhaps matching TRBD2 (6 bases). V gave up 7 bases and J gave up 3 bases, with 14 bases separating them. This CDR3 comprises 14 residues. Germline lookup yields CDR1 SGHTS and CDR2 YDEGEE. The CDR3 DNA reads as TGTGCCAGCCTCCGGGAGTGGGACTACAATGAGCAGTTCTTC. It translates to CASLREWDYNEQFF.

This clone showed up just once. This chain joins TRBV30 and TRBJ1-2, with a possible D match to TRBD1 (6 bases). Germline V gives CDR1 GTSNPN, CDR2 SVGIG (reference sequence). V lost 3 bases and J lost 4, with 15 bases in between. The CDR3 is made up of 14 amino acids. The CDR3 loop is CAWSLRGSGYGYTF. The CDR3 coding sequence is TGTGCCTGGAGCCTCAGGGGCTCCGGCTATGGCTACACCTTC.

This chain links TRBV19 with TRBJ2-2; D perhaps matches TRBD2 (6 bases). The ends were cut back, 4 bases at V and 4 bases at J, with 13 bases in the middle. Germline lookup yields CDR1 LNHDA and CDR2 SQIVND (reference sequence). The CDR3 is 15 residues long. The CDR3 loop is CASSTGVIITGELFF. The CDR3 DNA is TGTGCCAGTAGTACGGGAGTCATCATCACCGGGGAGCTGTTTTTT.

For the CDR3, the DNA is TGTGCCAGCTCGACCTCGAACGGGGGGGGCTACACCTTC. This sequence encodes CASSTSNGGGYTF. The V call is TRBV28, the J call TRBJ1-2, with D tentatively TRBD1 (5 bases). Germline CDR1 MDHEN, CDR2 SYDVKM. The length of the CDR3 is 13 residues. The V gene lost 8 bases and the J gene lost 8 bases, with 18 bases spanning the gap.

This clone occurred a few times. The V and J genes are TRBV28 and TRBJ2-7, with D possibly being TRBD1 (6 bases). CDR3 length: 12 residues. The germline CDR1 and CDR2 sequences are MDHEN and SYDVKM. V dropped 4 bases and J dropped 6 bases, with 10 bases sitting between them. CDR3 DNA: TGTGCCAGCAGTTCGGACAGTGTCGAGCAGTACTTC. This translates into CASSSDSVEQYF. Supplemented by reference TRBV28 and TRBJ2-7, the full variable domain reads DVKVTQSSRYLVKRTGEKVFLECVQDMDHENMFWYRQDPGLGLRLIYFSYDVKMKEKGDIPEGYSVSREKKERFSLILESASTNQTSMYLCASSSDSVEQYFGPGTRLTVT.

The chain employs TRBV5-1 and TRBJ2-3; TRBD1 matches at 7 bases. The germline V gene has CDR1 SGHRS and CDR2 YFSETQ. Germline trimming cut 4 bases from V and 2 bases from J; bases unmatched to any gene: 13. The CDR3 totals 17 residues. The CDR3 loop reads CASSHTLRTGPTDTQYF. The CDR3 nucleotides read TGCGCCAGCAGCCATACCTTACGGACAGGTCCCACAGATACGCAGTATTTT.

The rearrangement joins TRBV4-1 to TRBJ2-2; D might be TRBD2 (6 bases). CDR1 MGHRA and CDR2 YSYEKL come from the germline V gene. The CDR3 is 13 amino acids. The V gene lost 2 bases and the J gene lost 8 bases, with 9 bases spanning the gap. The CDR3 spells CASSQPSGGELFF. CDR3 in DNA: TGCGCCAGCAGCCAACCCAGCGGGGGGGAGCTGTTTTTT.

V and J are TRBV6-5 and TRBJ2-7; 11 nucleotides line up with TRBD2. The length of the CDR3 is 14 residues. J was trimmed by 9 bases and V by 4 bases; bases with no gene match: 8. Germline CDR1 reads MNHEY; CDR2 reads SVGAGI. This CDR3 reads CASSSASGRIGQYF. CDR3 sequence (DNA): TGTGCCAGCAGTTCCGCTAGCGGGAGGATAGGGCAGTACTTC.

This clone was seen a few times. The CDR3 reads CASTMGGLDEKLFF. DNA for the CDR3: TGTGCCAGCACCATGGGGGGTTTAGATGAAAAACTGTTTTTT. The chain is built from TRBV19 and TRBJ1-4, with a weak D call TRBD1 (5 bases). The ends were cut back, 9 bases at V and 6 bases at J, with 17 bases in the middle. This CDR3 has 14 amino acids. Germline CDR1 is LNHDA and CDR2 is SQIVND (reference sequence).

This clone was recorded a few times. J is TRBJ2-1 and V is TRBV28, with D perhaps matching TRBD2 (5 bases). Germline CDR1 and CDR2: MDHEN and SYDVKM. Trimming removed 6 bases from V and 9 bases from J, with 12 bases in between. The CDR3 runs 12 residues. In DNA, the CDR3 is TGTGCCAGCAGGATGGGAGTGGGTGAGCAGTTCTTC. Translating it yields CASRMGVGEQFF.